Given below is one T cell receptor beta chain in context. Profiling relied on immunoSEQ multiplex PCR, and the TCRdb table lists in-frame clones only, not all of them. In the table there are fewer than 45,000 clones, about 96% of which are singletons. The CDR3 is made up of 14 amino acids. The trim removed 5 bases at V and 3 bases at J, leaving 7 bases unmatched. Germline V gene data show CDR1 as LNHDA and CDR2 as SQIVND (reference sequence). The sample comes from a study of technical replicates of blood from a few donors. What was sequenced was T cells isolated from PBMCs. This chain connects TRBV19 to TRBJ2-7; 7 bases map to TRBD1. This sequence originates from a human donor in good health. The CDR3 here is CASSVTGVLYEQYF. As DNA, the CDR3 is TGTGCCAGTAGTGTCACAGGGGTTCTCTACGAGCAGTACTTC.